Sequencing of this T cell receptor beta chain was carried out in a study of CD8+CD57+ T cells in acquired aplastic anemia. Study findings and constraints: Simpson's diversity of CD8+ cells was not significantly different in patients compared with controls. Common to patients and controls were 25 to 30 CD8+ CDR3 sequences.

Germline V lookup: CDR1 SGHRS, CDR2 YFSETQ. The CDR3 contains 19 residues. The TCR beta profiling, which covered VDJ combination and CDR3 sequence, was carried out using genomic DNA as the template. TCRdb itself ran the reads through MiXCR, one entry per CDR3 protein. The table lists about 400,000 distinct CDR3 sequences, roughly 68% of them singletons. About this clonotype itself: Its target is not known. A much larger clone sits a single nucleotide away, making a read error possible.

The sample was sorted CD4+, CD8+, or CD8+CD57+ T cells (not recorded which) from PBMCs. This clonotype was sampled from a human donor in good health, serving as a control. The chain carries TRBV5-1 and TRBJ1-3; no definite D call. The CDR3 here is CASSLDFLVVTQSGNTIYF. The DNA for the CDR3 is TGTGCCAGCAGCTTAGACTTTTTAGTGGTAACGCAATCTGGAAACACCATATATTTT.